This T cell receptor beta chain was recorded in a study of CD8 T cells in ankylosing spondylitis. This clonotype was seen ten or more times. Its antigen is not identified. TCRdb recomputed calls from the 5' RACE reads with MiXCR, one row per CDR3 protein. Of more than 300,000 distinct CDR3 sequences in the sample, roughly 11% are singletons; the top ten hold roughly a tenth. Study observations and caveats: Earlier literature documents some of the motif variants in reactive arthritis synovial fluid and blood. Researchers reportedly found disease-linked clones significantly enriched in matched ankylosing spondylitis synovial fluid. What seemed typical of ankylosing spondylitis blood was a TCR beta motif built from fewer than ten highly homologous variants.

The CDR3 covers 15 residues. The V segment lost 3 bases and the J segment 4 bases; nucleotides outside the gene matches: 6. Germline V CDR1 and CDR2: MGHDK, SYGVNS. The V gene is TRBV25-1, the J gene TRBJ2-3; TRBD2 matches 8 bases. The sequenced sample was blood, either unsorted or a sorted T cell fraction (not recorded which). This sequence was found in a female donor with ankylosing spondylitis or in good health (not recorded which). The CDR3 bases are TGTGCCAGCAGTGACCGAGCGGGAGTTCCAGATACGCAGTATTTT. Translated: CASSDRAGVPDTQYF.